The clone carrying this T cell receptor beta chain was seen only once. The entry originates in a study of blood T cell repertoires in COVID-19. Measured with immunoSEQ multiplex PCR; TCRdb has only the in-frame clones, and not every one. The sample holds just under 90,000 clones; approximately 88% are singletons and the top ten take over 0.45%. V dropped 0 bases and J dropped 4 bases, with 15 bases sitting between them. Germline values: CDR1 MNHEY, CDR2 SVGAGI. The CDR3 runs to 16 residues. The sequenced material came from peripheral blood. The TCR sequence derives from a man in his sixties with acute or convalescent COVID-19. V and J are TRBV6-5 and TRBJ1-2; perhaps TRBD1 as D (5 bases). The CDR3 region is CASSYSIAGPVYGYTF. The CDR3 DNA is TGTGCCAGCAGTTACTCGATCGCAGGGCCCGTCTATGGCTACACCTTC.